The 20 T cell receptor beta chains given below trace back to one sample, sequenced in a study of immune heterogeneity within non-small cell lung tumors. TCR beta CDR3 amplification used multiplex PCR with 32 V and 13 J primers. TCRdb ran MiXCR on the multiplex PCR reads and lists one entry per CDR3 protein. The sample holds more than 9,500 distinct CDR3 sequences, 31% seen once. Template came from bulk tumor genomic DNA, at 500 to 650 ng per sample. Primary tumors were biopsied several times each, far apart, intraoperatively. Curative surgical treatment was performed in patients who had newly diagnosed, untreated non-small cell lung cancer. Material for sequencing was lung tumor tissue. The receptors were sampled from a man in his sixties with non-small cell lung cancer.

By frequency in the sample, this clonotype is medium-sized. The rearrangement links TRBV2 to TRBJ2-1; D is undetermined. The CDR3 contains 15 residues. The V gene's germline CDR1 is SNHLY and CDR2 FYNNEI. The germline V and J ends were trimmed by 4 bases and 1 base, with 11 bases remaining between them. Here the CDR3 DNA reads TGTGCCAGCAGTGCAGCAGGCGATTCCTACAATGAGCAGTTCTTC. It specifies CASSAAGDSYNEQFF.

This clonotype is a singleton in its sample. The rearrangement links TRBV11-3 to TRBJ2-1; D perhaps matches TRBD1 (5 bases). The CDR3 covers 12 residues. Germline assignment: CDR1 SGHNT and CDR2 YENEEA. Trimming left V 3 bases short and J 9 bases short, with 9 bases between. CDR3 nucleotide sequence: TGTGCCAGCAGCTTCCGACAGATTGAGCAGTTCTTC. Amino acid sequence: CASSFRQIEQFF.

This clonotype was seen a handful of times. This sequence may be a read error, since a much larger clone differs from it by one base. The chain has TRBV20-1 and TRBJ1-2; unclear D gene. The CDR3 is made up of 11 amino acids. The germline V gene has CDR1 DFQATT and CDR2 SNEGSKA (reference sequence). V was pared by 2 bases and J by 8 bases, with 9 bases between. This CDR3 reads CSARLVGGYTF. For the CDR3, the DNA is TGCAGTGCTAGACTGGTTGGGGGCTACACCTTC.

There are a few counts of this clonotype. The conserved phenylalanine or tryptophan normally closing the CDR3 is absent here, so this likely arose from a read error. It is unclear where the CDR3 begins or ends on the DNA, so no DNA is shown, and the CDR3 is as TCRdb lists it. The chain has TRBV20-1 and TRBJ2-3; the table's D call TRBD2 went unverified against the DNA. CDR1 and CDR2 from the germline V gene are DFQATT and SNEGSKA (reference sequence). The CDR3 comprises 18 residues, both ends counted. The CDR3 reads CSARVHAGGITYEQYFGP.

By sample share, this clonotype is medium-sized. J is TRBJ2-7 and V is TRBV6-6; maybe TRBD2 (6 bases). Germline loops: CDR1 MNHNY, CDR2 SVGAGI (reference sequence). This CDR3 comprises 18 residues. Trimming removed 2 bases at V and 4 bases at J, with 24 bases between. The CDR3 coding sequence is TGTGCCAGCAGTTACCGGAGGGGTGCCGGGGCCCTAGGTTACGAGCAGTACTTC. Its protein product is CASSYRRGAGALGYEQYF.

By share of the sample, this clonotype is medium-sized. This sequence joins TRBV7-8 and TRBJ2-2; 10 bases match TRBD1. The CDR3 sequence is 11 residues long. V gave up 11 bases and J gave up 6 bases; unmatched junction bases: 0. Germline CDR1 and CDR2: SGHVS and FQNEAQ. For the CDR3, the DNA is TGTGCCGGACAGGGGGCCGGGGAGCTGTTTTTT. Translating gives CAGQGAGELFF.

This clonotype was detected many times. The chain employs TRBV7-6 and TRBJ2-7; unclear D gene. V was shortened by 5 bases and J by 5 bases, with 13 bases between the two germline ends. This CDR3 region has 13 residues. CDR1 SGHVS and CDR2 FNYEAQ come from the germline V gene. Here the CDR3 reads CASSPRSTDEQYF. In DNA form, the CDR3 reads TGTGCCAGCAGCCCCCGCTCAACAGACGAGCAGTACTTC. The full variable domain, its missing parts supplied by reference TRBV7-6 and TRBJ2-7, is GAGVSQSPRYKVTKRGQDVALRCDPISGHVSLYWYRQALGQGPEFLTYFNYEAQQDKSGLPNDRFSAERPEGSISTLTIQRTEQRDSAMYRCASSPRSTDEQYFGPGTRLTVT.

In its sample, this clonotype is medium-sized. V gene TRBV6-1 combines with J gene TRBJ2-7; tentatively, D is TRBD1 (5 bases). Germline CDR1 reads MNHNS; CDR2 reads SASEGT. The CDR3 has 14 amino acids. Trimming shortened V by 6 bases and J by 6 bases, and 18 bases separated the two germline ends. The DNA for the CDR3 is TGTGCCAGCAGAGGGGCAGGAAGAATCTCCGAGCAGTACTTC. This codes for CASRGAGRISEQYF.

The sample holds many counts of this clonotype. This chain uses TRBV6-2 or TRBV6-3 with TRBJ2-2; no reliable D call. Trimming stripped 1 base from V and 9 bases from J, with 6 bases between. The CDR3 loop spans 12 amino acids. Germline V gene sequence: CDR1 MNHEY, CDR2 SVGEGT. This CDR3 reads CASSYLGWELFF. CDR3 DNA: TGTGCCAGCAGTTACTTGGGTTGGGAGCTGTTTTTT.

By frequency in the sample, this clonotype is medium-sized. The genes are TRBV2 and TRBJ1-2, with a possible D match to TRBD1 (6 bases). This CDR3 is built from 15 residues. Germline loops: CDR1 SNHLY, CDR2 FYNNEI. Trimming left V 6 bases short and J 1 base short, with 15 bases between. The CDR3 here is CASRPKGGDNYGYTF. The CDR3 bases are TGTGCCAGCAGACCGAAGGGGGGGGATAACTATGGCTACACCTTC.

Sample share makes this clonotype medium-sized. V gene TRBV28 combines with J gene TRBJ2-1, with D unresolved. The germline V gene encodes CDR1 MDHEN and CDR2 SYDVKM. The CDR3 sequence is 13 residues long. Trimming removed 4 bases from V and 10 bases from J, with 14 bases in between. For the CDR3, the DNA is TGTGCCAGCAGTTCTTCCCTCATGAAGGAGCAGTTCTTC. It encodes CASSSSLMKEQFF. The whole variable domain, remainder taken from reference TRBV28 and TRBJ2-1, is DVKVTQSSRYLVKRTGEKVFLECVQDMDHENMFWYRQDPGLGLRLIYFSYDVKMKEKGDIPEGYSVSREKKERFSLILESASTNQTSMYLCASSSSLMKEQFFGPGTRLTVL.

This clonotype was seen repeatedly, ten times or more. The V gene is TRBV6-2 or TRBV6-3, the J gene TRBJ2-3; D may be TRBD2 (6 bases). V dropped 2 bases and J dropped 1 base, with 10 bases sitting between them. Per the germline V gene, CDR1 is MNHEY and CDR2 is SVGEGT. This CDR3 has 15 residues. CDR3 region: CASSYGGKGTDTQYF. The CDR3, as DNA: TGTGCCAGCAGTTACGGCGGGAAGGGCACAGATACGCAGTATTTT.

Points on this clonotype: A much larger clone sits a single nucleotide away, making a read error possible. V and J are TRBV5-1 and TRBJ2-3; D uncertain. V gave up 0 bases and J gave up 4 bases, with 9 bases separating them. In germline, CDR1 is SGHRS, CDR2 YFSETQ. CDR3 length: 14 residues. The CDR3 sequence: CASSLGDDADTQYF. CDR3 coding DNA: TGCGCCAGCAGCTTGGGTGACGACGCAGATACGCAGTATTTT.

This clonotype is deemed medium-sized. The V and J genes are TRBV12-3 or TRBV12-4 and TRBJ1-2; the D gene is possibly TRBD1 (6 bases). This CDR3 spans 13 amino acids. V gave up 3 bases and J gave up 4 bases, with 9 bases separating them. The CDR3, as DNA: TGTGCCAGCAGTTTGGACAGAATCTATGGCTACACCTTC. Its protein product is CASSLDRIYGYTF.

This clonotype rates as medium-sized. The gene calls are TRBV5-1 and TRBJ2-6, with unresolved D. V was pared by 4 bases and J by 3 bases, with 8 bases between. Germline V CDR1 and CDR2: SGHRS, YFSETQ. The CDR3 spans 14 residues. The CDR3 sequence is CASSPVGGANVLTF. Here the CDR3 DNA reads TGCGCCAGCAGCCCGGTCGGTGGGGCCAACGTCCTGACTTTC.

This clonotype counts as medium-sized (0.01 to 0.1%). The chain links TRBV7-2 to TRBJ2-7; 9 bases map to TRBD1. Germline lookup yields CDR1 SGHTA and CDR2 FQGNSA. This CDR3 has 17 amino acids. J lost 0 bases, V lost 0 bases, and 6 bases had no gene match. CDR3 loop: CASSLAPGQGTSYEQYF. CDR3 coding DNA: TGTGCCAGCAGCTTAGCCCCGGGACAGGGAACCTCCTACGAGCAGTACTTC.

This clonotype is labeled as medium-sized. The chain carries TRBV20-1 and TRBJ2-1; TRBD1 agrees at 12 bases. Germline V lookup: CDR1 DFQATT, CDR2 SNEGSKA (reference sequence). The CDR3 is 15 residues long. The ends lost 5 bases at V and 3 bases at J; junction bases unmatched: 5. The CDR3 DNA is TGCAGTGCTCCCGGGACAGGGGGCTTCTACAATGAGCAGTTCTTC. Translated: CSAPGTGGFYNEQFF.

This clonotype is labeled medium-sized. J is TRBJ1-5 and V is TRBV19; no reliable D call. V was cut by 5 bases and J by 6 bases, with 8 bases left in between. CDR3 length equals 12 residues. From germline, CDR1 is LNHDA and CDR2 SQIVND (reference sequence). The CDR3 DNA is TGTGCCAGTAGTCTTGGGGTTCAGCCCCAGCATTTT. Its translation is CASSLGVQPQHF. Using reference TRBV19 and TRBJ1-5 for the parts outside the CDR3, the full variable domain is DGGITQSPKYLFRKEGQNVTLSCEQNLNHDAMYWYRQDPGQGLRLIYYSQIVNDFQKGDIAEGYSVSREKKESFPLTVTSAQKNPTAFYLCASSLGVQPQHFGDGTRLSIL.

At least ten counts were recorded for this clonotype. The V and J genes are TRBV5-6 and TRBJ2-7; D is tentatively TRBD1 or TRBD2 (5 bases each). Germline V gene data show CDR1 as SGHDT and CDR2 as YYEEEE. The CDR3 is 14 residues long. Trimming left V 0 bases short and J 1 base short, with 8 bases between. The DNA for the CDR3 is TGTGCCAGCAGCTTGGGGGGACGGTCCTACGAGCAGTACTTC. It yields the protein CASSLGGRSYEQYF.

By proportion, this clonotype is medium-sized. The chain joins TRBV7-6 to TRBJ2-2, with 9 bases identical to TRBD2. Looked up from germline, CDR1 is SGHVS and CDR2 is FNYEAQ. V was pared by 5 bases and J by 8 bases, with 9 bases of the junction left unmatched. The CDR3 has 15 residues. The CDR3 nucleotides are TGTGCCAGCAGCCCCTGGGCGGGAGGGACGGGGGAGCTGTTTTTT. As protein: CASSPWAGGTGELFF. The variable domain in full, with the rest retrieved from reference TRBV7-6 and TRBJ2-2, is GAGVSQSPRYKVTKRGQDVALRCDPISGHVSLYWYRQALGQGPEFLTYFNYEAQQDKSGLPNDRFSAERPEGSISTLTIQRTEQRDSAMYRCASSPWAGGTGELFFGEGSRLTVL.